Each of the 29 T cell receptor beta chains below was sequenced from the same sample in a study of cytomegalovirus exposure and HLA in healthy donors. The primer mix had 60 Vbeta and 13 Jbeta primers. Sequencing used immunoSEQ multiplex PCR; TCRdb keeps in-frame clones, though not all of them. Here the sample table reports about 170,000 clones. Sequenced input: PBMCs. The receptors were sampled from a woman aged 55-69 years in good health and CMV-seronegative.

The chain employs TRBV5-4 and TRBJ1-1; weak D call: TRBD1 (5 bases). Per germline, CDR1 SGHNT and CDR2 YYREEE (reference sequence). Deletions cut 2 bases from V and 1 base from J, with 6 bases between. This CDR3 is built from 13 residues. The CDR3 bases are TGTGCCAGCAGCTTACAGGAGAACACTGAAGCTTTCTTT. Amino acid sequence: CASSLQENTEAFF.

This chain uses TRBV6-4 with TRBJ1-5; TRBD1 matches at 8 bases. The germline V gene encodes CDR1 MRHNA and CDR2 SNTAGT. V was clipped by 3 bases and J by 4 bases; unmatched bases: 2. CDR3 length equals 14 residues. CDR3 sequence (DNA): TGTGCCAGCAGTGAACAGGGGGGGAATCAGCCCCAGCATTTT. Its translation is CASSEQGGNQPQHF.

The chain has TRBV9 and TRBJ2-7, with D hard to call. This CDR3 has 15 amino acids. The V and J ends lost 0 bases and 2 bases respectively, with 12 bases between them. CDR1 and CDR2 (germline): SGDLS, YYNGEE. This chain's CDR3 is CASSVDAASTYEQYF. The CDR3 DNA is TGTGCCAGCAGCGTAGATGCGGCCTCAACCTACGAGCAGTACTTC.

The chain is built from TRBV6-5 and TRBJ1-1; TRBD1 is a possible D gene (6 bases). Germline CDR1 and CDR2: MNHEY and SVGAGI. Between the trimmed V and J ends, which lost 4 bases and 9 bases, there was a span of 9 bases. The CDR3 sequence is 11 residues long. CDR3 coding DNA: TGTGCCAGCAGTTTCGGACAGCAAGCTTTCTTT. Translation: CASSFGQQAFF.

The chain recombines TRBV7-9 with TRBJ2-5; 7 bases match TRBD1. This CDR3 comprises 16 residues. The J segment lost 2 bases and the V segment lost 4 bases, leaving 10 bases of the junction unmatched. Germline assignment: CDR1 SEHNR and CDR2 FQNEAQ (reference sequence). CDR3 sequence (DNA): TGTGCCAGCAGCTCCCGGGACAGCCAGTCACAAGAGACCCAGTACTTC. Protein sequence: CASSSRDSQSQETQYF.

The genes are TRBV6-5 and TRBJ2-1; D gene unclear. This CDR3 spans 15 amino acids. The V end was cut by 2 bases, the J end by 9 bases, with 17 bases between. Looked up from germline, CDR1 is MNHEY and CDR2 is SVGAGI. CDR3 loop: CASSYRDKGYGEQFF. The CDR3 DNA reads TGTGCCAGCAGTTACCGAGACAAAGGCTATGGTGAGCAGTTCTTC.

In DNA form, the CDR3 reads TGCAGCGTTGCCTTCCGAGGACAAGGGGGCTACACCTTC. Residues: CSVAFRGQGGYTF. This sequence joins TRBV29-1 and TRBJ1-2; a weak D match, TRBD1 (5 bases). CDR1 SQVTM and CDR2 ANQGSEA come from the germline V gene. Deletions cut 4 bases from V and 8 bases from J, with 17 bases between. The CDR3 loop spans 13 amino acids.

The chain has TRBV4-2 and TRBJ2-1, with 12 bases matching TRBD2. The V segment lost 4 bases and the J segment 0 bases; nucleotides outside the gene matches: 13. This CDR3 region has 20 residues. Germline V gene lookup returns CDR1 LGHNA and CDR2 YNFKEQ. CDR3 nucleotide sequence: TGTGCCAGCAGCCCTTTACTAGCGGGGGGAATTTCTAGCTCCTACAATGAGCAGTTCTTC. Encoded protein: CASSPLLAGGISSSYNEQFF.

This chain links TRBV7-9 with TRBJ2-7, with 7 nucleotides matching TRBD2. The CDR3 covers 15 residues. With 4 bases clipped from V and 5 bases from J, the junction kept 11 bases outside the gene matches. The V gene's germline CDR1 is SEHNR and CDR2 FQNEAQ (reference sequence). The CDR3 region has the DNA TGTGCCAGCAGCTCCTCGGGCGGGAGAGACCACGAGCAGTACTTC. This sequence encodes CASSSSGGRDHEQYF.

The CDR3 region has the DNA TGTGCCAGCAGCCCGGGACAGGGAAGAGGCTACACCTTC. Translated: CASSPGQGRGYTF. The chain carries TRBV5-6 and TRBJ1-2; TRBD1 matches at 9 bases. The CDR3 is 13 amino acids. Trimming cost V 4 bases and J 8 bases; bases outside gene matches: 6. The germline V gene has CDR1 SGHDT and CDR2 YYEEEE.

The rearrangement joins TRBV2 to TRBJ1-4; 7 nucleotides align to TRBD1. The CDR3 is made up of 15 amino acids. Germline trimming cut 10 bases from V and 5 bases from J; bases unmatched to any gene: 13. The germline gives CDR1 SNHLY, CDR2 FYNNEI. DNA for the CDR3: TGTGCCACTAACTACGGGGGACAGCCAAATGAAAAACTGTTTTTT. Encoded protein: CATNYGGQPNEKLFF. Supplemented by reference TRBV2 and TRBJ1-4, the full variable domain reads EPEVTQTPSHQVTQMGQEVILRCVPISNHLYFYWYRQILGQKVEFLVSFYNNEISEKSEIFDDQFSVERPDGSNFTLKIRSTKLEDSAMYFCATNYGGQPNEKLFFGSGTQLSVL.

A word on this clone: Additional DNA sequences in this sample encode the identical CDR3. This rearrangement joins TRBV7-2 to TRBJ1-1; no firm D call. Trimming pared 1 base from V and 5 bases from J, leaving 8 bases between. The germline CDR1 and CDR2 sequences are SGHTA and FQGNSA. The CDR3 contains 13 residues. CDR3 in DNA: TGTGCCAGCAGCTTAGAACGGGAGACTGAAGCTTTCTTT. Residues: CASSLERETEAFF.

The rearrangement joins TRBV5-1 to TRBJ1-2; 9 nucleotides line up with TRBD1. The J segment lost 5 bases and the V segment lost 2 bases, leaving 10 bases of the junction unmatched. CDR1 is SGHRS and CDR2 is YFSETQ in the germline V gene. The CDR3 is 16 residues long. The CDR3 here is CASSFAPGQGMYGYTF. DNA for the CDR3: TGCGCCAGCAGCTTCGCGCCAGGACAGGGGATGTATGGCTACACCTTC.

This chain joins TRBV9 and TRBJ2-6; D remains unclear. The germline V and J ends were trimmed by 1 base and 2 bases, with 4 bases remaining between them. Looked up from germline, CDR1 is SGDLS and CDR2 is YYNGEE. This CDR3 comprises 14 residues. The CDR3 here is CASSVQTGANVLTF. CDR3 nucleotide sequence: TGTGCCAGCAGCGTACAAACTGGGGCCAACGTCCTGACTTTC.

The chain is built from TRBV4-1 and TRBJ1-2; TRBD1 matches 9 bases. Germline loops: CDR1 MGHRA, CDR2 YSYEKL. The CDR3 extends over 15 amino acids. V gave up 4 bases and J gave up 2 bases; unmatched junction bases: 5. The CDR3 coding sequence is TGCGCCAGCAGCCGCCTGGGACAGGGAAACTATGGCTACACCTTC. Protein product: CASSRLGQGNYGYTF.

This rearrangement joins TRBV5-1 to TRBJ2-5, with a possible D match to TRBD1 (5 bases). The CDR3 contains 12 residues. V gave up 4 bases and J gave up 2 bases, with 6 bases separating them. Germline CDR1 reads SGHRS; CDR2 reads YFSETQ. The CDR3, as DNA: TGCGCCAGCAGCAGGGGACAAGAGACCCAGTACTTC. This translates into CASSRGQETQYF.

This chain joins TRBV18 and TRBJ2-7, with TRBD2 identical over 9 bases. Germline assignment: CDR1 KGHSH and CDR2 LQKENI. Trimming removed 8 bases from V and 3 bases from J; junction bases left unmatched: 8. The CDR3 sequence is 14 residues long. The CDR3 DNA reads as TGTGCCAGCACCGAGGCTAGCGGGATCTACGAGCAGTACTTC. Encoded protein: CASTEASGIYEQYF.

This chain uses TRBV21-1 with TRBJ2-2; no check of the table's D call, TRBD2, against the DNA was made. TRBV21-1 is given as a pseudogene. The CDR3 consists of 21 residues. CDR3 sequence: CASSKGAILAGLDANTGELFF. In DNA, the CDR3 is TGTGCCAGCAGCAAAGGAGCCATCCTAGCGGGACTAGACGCGAACACCGGGGAGCTGTTTTTT.

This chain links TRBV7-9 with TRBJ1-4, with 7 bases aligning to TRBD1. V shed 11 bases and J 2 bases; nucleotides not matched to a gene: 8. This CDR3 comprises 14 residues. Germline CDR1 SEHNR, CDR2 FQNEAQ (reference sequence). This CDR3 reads CAYPGGYTNEKLFF. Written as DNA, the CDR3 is TGTGCCTACCCAGGGGGTTATACTAATGAAAAACTGTTTTTT.

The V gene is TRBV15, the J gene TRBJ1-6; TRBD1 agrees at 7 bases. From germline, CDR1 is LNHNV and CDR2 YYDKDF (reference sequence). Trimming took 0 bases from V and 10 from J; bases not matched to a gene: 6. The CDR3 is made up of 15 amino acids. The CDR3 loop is CATSRDETGSSPLHF. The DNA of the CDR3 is TGTGCCACCAGCAGAGATGAGACAGGGAGCTCACCCCTCCACTTT.

CDR3 in amino acids: CASRGDWTYEQYF. In DNA form, the CDR3 reads TGCGCCAGCAGAGGGGACTGGACCTACGAGCAGTACTTC. The J gene is TRBJ2-7, the V gene TRBV10-2; weak D call: TRBD2 (6 bases). Germline loops: CDR1 WSHSY, CDR2 SAAADI. The V gene lost 6 bases and the J gene lost 2 bases, with 11 bases spanning the gap. The CDR3 is made up of 13 amino acids.

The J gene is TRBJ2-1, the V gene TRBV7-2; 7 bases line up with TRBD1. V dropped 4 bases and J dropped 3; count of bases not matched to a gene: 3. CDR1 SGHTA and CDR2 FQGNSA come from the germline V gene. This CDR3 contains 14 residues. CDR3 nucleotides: TGTGCCAGCAGCTCTGGGACAGACTACAATGAGCAGTTCTTC. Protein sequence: CASSSGTDYNEQFF.

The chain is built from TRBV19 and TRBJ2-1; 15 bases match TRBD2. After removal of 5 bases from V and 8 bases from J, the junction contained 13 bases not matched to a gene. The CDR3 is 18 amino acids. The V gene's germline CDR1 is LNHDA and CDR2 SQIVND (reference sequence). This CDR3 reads CASSSLGLAGGQGDEQFF. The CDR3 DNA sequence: TGTGCCAGTAGTTCCCTAGGACTAGCGGGGGGGCAGGGGGATGAGCAGTTCTTC.

DNA for the CDR3: TGCGCCAGCAGCCCCTCAGGGCTAAGGTCCTACGAGCAGTACTTC. Translated: CASSPSGLRSYEQYF. The chain is built from TRBV5-1 and TRBJ2-7; D may be TRBD1 (5 bases). The CDR3 extends over 15 amino acids. CDR1 and CDR2 from the germline V gene are SGHRS and YFSETQ. Trimming cost V 4 bases and J 1 base, with 15 bases left between them.

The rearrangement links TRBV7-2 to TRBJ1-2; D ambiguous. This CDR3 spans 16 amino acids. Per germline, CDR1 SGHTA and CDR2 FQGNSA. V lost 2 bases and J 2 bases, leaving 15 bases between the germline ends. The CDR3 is CASSLNRGVGNYGYTF. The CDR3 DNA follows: TGTGCCAGCAGCTTAAACCGAGGCGTTGGGAACTATGGCTACACCTTC.

The CDR3 loop is CASSQGQGNSYEQYF. The CDR3 DNA follows: TGCGCCAGCAGCCAAGGGCAGGGCAACTCCTACGAGCAGTACTTC. V usage is TRBV4-3 and J usage is TRBJ2-7; a possible D gene is TRBD1 (5 bases). V shed 1 base and J shed 0 bases, with 10 bases lying between them. CDR1 and CDR2 from the germline V gene are LGHNA and YSLEER. The CDR3 sequence is 15 residues long.

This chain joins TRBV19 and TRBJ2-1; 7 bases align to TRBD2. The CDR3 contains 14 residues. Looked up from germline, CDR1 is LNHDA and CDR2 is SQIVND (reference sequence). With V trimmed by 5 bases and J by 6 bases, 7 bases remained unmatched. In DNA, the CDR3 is TGTGCCAGTAGTCTGCATACTAGCGTCAATGAGCAGTTCTTC. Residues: CASSLHTSVNEQFF.

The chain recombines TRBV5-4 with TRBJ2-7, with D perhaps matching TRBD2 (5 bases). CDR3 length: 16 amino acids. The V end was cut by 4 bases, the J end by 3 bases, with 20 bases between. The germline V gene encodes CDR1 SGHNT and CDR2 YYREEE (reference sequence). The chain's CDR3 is CASSKAGNLGSYEQYF. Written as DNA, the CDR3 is TGTGCCAGCAGCAAGGCAGGAAACTTAGGGAGCTACGAGCAGTACTTC.

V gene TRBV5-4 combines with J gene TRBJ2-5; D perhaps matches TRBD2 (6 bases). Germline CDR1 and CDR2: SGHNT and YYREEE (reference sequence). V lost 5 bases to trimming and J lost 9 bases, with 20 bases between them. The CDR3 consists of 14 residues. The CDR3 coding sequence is TGTGCCAGCAGTCTCGGAGAGCGGTGGGGGGCCCAGTACTTC. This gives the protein CASSLGERWGAQYF. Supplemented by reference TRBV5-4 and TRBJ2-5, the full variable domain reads ETGVTQSPTHLIKTRGQQVTLRCSSQSGHNTVSWYQQALGQGPQFIFQYYREEENGRGNFPPRFSGLQFPNYSSELNVNALELDDSALYLCASSLGERWGAQYFGPGTRLLVL.